One sample yielded the 27 T cell receptor beta chains listed below, sequenced in a study of radiotherapy plus CTLA-4 blockade in lung cancer. Only in-frame clones appear in the TCRdb table, and some are missing; sequencing was by immunoSEQ multiplex PCR. The sample lists about 110,000 clones, roughly 80% seen once, with around 3% in the top ten. This specimen consisted of peripheral blood, obtained from a patient treated with radiotherapy plus ipilimumab. Receptors originate from a human donor with non-small cell lung cancer that progressed on radiotherapy plus ipilimumab. Some clones in this sample may be carry-over from other donors' samples.

This clone was seen just once. The J gene is TRBJ1-2, the V gene TRBV10-1; D gene uncertain. The germline CDR1 and CDR2 sequences are WNHNN and SYGVQD (reference sequence). Trimming cost V 2 bases and J 0 bases, with 7 bases left between them. The CDR3 totals 14 residues. This chain's CDR3 is CASSELRSNYGYTF. As DNA, the CDR3 is TGCGCCAGCAGTGAGCTACGTTCTAACTATGGCTACACCTTC.

J is TRBJ2-7 and V is TRBV7-2; 8 bases are a match to TRBD1. This CDR3 is 16 amino acids long. The junction had 9 bases not matched to a gene; V was cut back by 1 base and J by 4 bases. CDR1 and CDR2 from the germline V gene are SGHTA and FQGNSA. CDR3 in DNA: TGTGCCAGCAGCTTAGTAATTGGAACAGGGGGGTACGAGCAGTACTTC. It yields the protein CASSLVIGTGGYEQYF.

As concerns this clone: At one end, the junction sequence differs from germline, possibly due to a read error. The chain joins TRBV7-7 to TRBJ1-3; D is unclear. Germline V gene lookup returns CDR1 SSHAT and CDR2 FNYEAQ (reference sequence). CDR3 length equals 15 residues. The DNA for the CDR3 is TGTGCTAGCAGCTTAAATATTGGCTCTGGAAACACCATATATTTT. This translates into CASSLNIGSGNTIYF.

This clone has ten or more counts. The chain uses TRBV4-1 and TRBJ2-7, with no clear D. Per germline, CDR1 MGHRA and CDR2 YSYEKL. The germline V and J ends were trimmed by 3 bases and 4 bases, with 16 bases remaining between them. This CDR3 region has 15 residues. The CDR3 loop is CASSHPGPAHYEQYF. CDR3 nucleotides: TGCGCCAGCAGCCACCCAGGACCGGCTCATTACGAGCAGTACTTC.

This clone has a handful of counts. The gene calls are TRBV6-4 and TRBJ2-6; a possible D gene is TRBD1 (6 bases). Trimming took 2 bases from V and 2 from J, leaving 7 bases between them. The CDR3 consists of 15 residues. Germline CDR1 reads MRHNA; CDR2 reads SNTAGT. The CDR3 spells CASSDEGAGANVLTF. In DNA form, the CDR3 reads TGTGCCAGCAGTGACGAGGGGGCTGGGGCCAACGTCCTGACTTTC.

The chain combines TRBV4-3 with TRBJ1-3; D not resolved. This CDR3 has 14 residues. V was clipped by 0 bases and J by 2 bases, with 5 bases between them. Per germline, CDR1 LGHNA and CDR2 YSLEER. The CDR3 DNA follows: TGCGCCAGCAGCCAAGAAGGCCCTGGAAACACCATATATTTT. Amino acids: CASSQEGPGNTIYF.

V usage is TRBV5-5 and J usage is TRBJ2-7; D not resolved. The CDR3 is 11 residues long. From germline, CDR1 is SGHKS and CDR2 YYEKEE (reference sequence). Trimming removed 4 bases at V and 4 bases at J, with 6 bases between. Written as DNA, the CDR3 is TGTGCCAGCAGCCATTTATACGAGCAGTACTTC. Translating it yields CASSHLYEQYF.

Turning to this clone: The sample carries other DNA sequences with the same CDR3. The chain links TRBV6-5 to TRBJ1-4; D might be TRBD1 (6 bases). Germline CDR1 reads MNHEY; CDR2 reads SVGAGI. This CDR3 contains 16 residues. Trimming left V 0 bases short and J 3 bases short, with 11 bases between. The CDR3 region has the DNA TGTGCCAGCAGTTACTCTTCAGGGGCCCCTAATGAAAAACTGTTTTTT. Protein sequence: CASSYSSGAPNEKLFF.

CDR3 protein: CASSNTRGGNTIYF. As DNA, the CDR3 is TGTGCCAGCAGCAACACCAGGGGTGGAAACACCATATATTTT. The chain carries TRBV7-6 and TRBJ1-3; D is possibly TRBD1 (6 bases). Germline CDR1 and CDR2: SGHVS and FNYEAQ. Trimming took off 5 bases at V and 3 bases at J, with 11 bases between the two ends. CDR3 length: 14 residues.

This clone has just a few counts. V is TRBV15 and J is TRBJ2-7; TRBD1 matches 7 bases. Per the germline V gene, CDR1 is LNHNV and CDR2 is YYDKDF (reference sequence). The CDR3 length is 16 residues. Trimming removed 3 bases from V and 2 bases from J; junction bases left unmatched: 10. The CDR3 sequence: CATSRNPGQRAYEQYF. CDR3 nucleotide sequence: TGTGCCACCAGCAGGAATCCGGGACAGAGAGCCTACGAGCAGTACTTC.

This chain connects TRBV20-1 to TRBJ1-1; a weak D match, TRBD1 (6 bases). V was trimmed by 5 bases and J by 10 bases, leaving 14 bases between them. This CDR3 is 11 amino acids long. Germline CDR1 reads DFQATT; CDR2 reads SNEGSKA (reference sequence). CDR3: CSAPEQGTAFF. The CDR3 nucleotides read TGCAGTGCTCCGGAGCAGGGGACAGCTTTCTTT.

V and J are TRBV5-8 and TRBJ1-4, with a weak D call TRBD1 (6 bases). From germline, CDR1 is SGHTS and CDR2 YDEGEE. This CDR3 spans 16 amino acids. V lost 0 bases and J lost 8, with 17 bases in between. The CDR3 coding sequence is TGTGCCAGCAGCTTGGGGCCCAGGGGTATTGAGGAAAAACTGTTTTTT. Translating gives CASSLGPRGIEEKLFF.

The J gene is TRBJ2-3, the V gene TRBV5-4; TRBD2 aligns across 9 bases. CDR1 and CDR2 (germline): SGHNT, YYREEE (reference sequence). Trimming took 4 bases from V and 4 from J; bases not matched to a gene: 10. The CDR3 runs to 16 residues. The CDR3, as DNA: TGTGCCAGCAGCCAAACCGGGACTAGCAAGCCAGATACGCAGTATTTT. It is translated as CASSQTGTSKPDTQYF.

This chain joins TRBV11-2 and TRBJ2-1; TRBD1 might be the D (6 bases). Germline-derived CDR1 and CDR2 are SGHAT and FQNNGV. The CDR3 runs to 16 residues. V lost 4 bases, J lost 9 bases, and 22 bases lay in between. The DNA for the CDR3 is TGTGCCAGCAGCTCCCCCCGGGCCCCGAGGGGGAGTGAGCAGTTCTTC. Protein sequence: CASSSPRAPRGSEQFF.

V gene TRBV2 combines with J gene TRBJ1-5, with TRBD1 matching over 7 bases. The V and J ends lost 2 bases and 1 base, in that order; junction bases with no gene match: 2. Germline lookup yields CDR1 SNHLY and CDR2 FYNNEI. The CDR3 loop spans 15 amino acids. The CDR3 coding sequence is TGTGCCAGCAGTGAAAGGGGGCTAAGCAATCAGCCCCAGCATTTT. Protein sequence: CASSERGLSNQPQHF.

The CDR3 loop reads CASSLGGNTGELFF. The CDR3 DNA follows: TGTGCCAGCAGCTTGGGAGGGAACACCGGGGAGCTGTTTTTT. This chain links TRBV11-3 with TRBJ2-2; possible D gene TRBD2, 6 bases. V dropped 3 bases and J dropped 1 base, with 6 bases sitting between them. The CDR3 contains 14 residues. Germline loops: CDR1 SGHNT, CDR2 YENEEA.

This clone was seen a handful of times. V is TRBV5-1 and J is TRBJ1-1; 7 bases are a match to TRBD1. The CDR3 contains 15 residues. Trimming removed 1 base from V and 1 base from J; junction bases left unmatched: 4. Germline-derived CDR1 and CDR2 are SGHRS and YFSETQ. As DNA, the CDR3 is TGCGCCAGCAGCTTGTTCCAGGGGGGGAACACTGAAGCTTTCTTT. Translating it yields CASSLFQGGNTEAFF.

The CDR3 region is CTSSQDRAYSNQPQHF. For the CDR3, the DNA is TGCACCAGCAGCCAAGACAGAGCTTATAGCAATCAGCCCCAGCATTTT. The V gene is TRBV1, the J gene TRBJ1-5. TRBV1 is labeled a pseudogene. This CDR3 spans 16 amino acids.

The chain recombines TRBV9 with TRBJ1-1; D call uncertain. V was trimmed by 4 bases and J by 1 base, leaving 11 bases between them. Looked up from germline, CDR1 is SGDLS and CDR2 is YYNGEE. CDR3 size: 14 residues. CDR3 in amino acids: CASSRGGANTEAFF. The CDR3 region has the DNA TGTGCCAGCAGCAGAGGAGGCGCGAACACTGAAGCTTTCTTT.

This chain connects TRBV6-6 to TRBJ1-2; D is unresolved. Germline V gene sequence: CDR1 MNHNY, CDR2 SVGAGI (reference sequence). Trimming cost V 0 bases and J 4 bases, with 6 bases left between them. The CDR3 runs 13 residues. The CDR3 sequence: CASSYSAGYGYTF. The CDR3 coding sequence is TGTGCCAGCAGTTACTCCGCGGGCTATGGCTACACCTTC.

The gene calls are TRBV7-9 and TRBJ2-7; 7 bases line up with TRBD1. The CDR3 has 16 residues. V was clipped by 6 bases and J by 4 bases; unmatched bases: 15. Germline loops: CDR1 SEHNR, CDR2 FQNEAQ (reference sequence). CDR3 region: CASSRQQGPWGYEQYF. The CDR3 DNA is TGTGCCAGCAGTAGACAACAGGGGCCATGGGGGTACGAGCAGTACTTC.

The chain joins TRBV4-2 to TRBJ2-2, with 10 bases identical to TRBD1. The CDR3 runs to 17 residues. CDR1 and CDR2 from the germline V gene are LGHNA and YNFKEQ. V shed 0 bases and J 4 bases; nucleotides not matched to a gene: 5. The CDR3 is CASSQDPGQGGTGELFF. CDR3 nucleotides: TGTGCCAGCAGCCAAGACCCAGGACAGGGGGGCACCGGGGAGCTGTTTTTT.

The chain recombines TRBV6-5 with TRBJ1-3, with no clear D. CDR3 size: 15 residues. The germline V and J ends were trimmed by 6 bases and 4 bases, with 16 bases remaining between them. CDR1 is MNHEY, CDR2 SVGAGI, per germline. This chain's CDR3 is CASSPERFWGNTIYF. CDR3 nucleotide sequence: TGTGCCAGCAGCCCCGAAAGGTTCTGGGGAAACACCATATATTTT.

The chain is built from TRBV6-5 and TRBJ2-1; no firm D call. This CDR3 has 14 residues. V lost 0 bases, J lost 8 bases, and 11 bases lay in between. Germline V lookup: CDR1 MNHEY, CDR2 SVGAGI. The CDR3 DNA reads as TGTGCCAGCAGTTACTCGTATCGGCTAGATGAGCAGTTCTTC. Protein product: CASSYSYRLDEQFF.

The V gene is TRBV4-3, the J gene TRBJ2-7; TRBD1 matches 9 bases. V was clipped by 1 base and J by 5 bases; unmatched bases: 6. This CDR3 comprises 15 residues. Germline CDR1 and CDR2: LGHNA and YSLEER. Here the CDR3 DNA reads TGCGCCAGCAGCCAAGCAGGACAGGGGTTCGACGAGCAGTACTTC. Residues: CASSQAGQGFDEQYF.

The chain is built from TRBV6-4 and TRBJ2-7; D ambiguous. Germline CDR1 MRHNA, CDR2 SNTAGT. Trimming stripped 7 bases from V and 12 bases from J, with 10 bases between. The CDR3 has 9 amino acids. Here the CDR3 DNA reads TGTGCCAGCATAGACCGAGTGTACTTC. Residues: CASIDRVYF.

V usage is TRBV19 and J usage is TRBJ1-1; TRBD1 agrees at 8 bases. The CDR3 runs 14 residues. The V and J ends lost 7 bases and 1 base, in that order; junction bases with no gene match: 5. CDR1 and CDR2 from the germline V gene are LNHDA and SQIVND (reference sequence). The CDR3 DNA reads as TGTGCCAGTAATCAGGGGGCAGGGAACACTGAAGCTTTCTTT. Its translation is CASNQGAGNTEAFF.